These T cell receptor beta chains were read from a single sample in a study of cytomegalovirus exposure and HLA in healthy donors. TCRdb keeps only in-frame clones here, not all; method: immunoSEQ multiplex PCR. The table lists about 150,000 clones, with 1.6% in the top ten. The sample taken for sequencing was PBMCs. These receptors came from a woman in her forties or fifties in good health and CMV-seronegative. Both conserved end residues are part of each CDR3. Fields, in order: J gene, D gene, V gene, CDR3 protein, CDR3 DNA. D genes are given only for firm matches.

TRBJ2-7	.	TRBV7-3	CASSPRVRSYEQYF	TGTGCCAGCAGCCCGAGAGTGAGGAGCTACGAGCAGTACTTC
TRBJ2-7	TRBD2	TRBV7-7	CASSPGLAATWDEQYF	TGTGCCAGCAGCCCCGGACTAGCGGCAACGTGGGACGAGCAGTACTTC
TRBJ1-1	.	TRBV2	CASSEPGQISEAFF	TGTGCCAGCAGTGAACCTGGGCAGATCTCTGAAGCTTTCTTT
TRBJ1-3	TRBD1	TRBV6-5	CASSYGTDSGNTIYF	TGTGCCAGCAGTTACGGGACAGACTCTGGAAACACCATATATTTT
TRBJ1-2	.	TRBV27	CASSLDKKLGYTF	TGTGCCAGCAGTTTAGATAAGAAACTTGGCTACACCTTC
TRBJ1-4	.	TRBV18	CASSPTGRTNEKLFF	TGTGCCAGCTCACCAACGGGGAGGACTAATGAAAAACTGTTTTTT
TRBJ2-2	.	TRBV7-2	CASSLSLLGPTNTGELFF	TGTGCCAGCAGCTTAAGTCTTCTGGGGCCCACGAACACCGGGGAGCTGTTTTTT
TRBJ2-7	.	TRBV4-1	CASSQLGHGVKEQYF	TGCGCCAGCAGCCAACTGGGGCACGGAGTAAAAGAGCAGTACTTC
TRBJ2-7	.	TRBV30	CAWSFTGRGGAYEQYF	TGTGCCTGGAGTTTCACCGGAAGGGGGGGGGCCTACGAGCAGTACTTC
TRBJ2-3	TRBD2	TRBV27	CASRHDELAGVDTQYF	TGTGCCAGCAGACACGATGAACTAGCGGGAGTTGATACGCAGTATTTT
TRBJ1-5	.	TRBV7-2	CASSYGQYNQPQHF	TGTGCCAGCAGCTACGGACAATACAATCAGCCCCAGCATTTT
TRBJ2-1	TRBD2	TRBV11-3	CASSPGLAGVNEQFF	TGTGCCAGCAGCCCCGGACTAGCGGGGGTCAATGAGCAGTTCTTC
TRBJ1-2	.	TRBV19	CASSKEGYYGYTF	TGTGCCAGTAGTAAGGAGGGGTACTATGGCTACACCTTC
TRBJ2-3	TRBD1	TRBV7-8	CASSRVTGGDTDTQYF	TGTGCCAGCAGCAGAGTGACAGGGGGAGACACAGATACGCAGTATTTT
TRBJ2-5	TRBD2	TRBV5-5	CASSLVAGGLLETQYF	TGTGCCAGCAGCTTGGTAGCGGGGGGGCTTCTCGAGACCCAGTACTTC
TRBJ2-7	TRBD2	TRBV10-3	CAIRAERDSYEQYF	TGTGCCATCAGGGCGGAGCGGGACTCCTACGAGCAGTACTTC
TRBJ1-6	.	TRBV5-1	CASSLEGSKISYNSPLHF	TGCGCCAGCAGCTTGGAGGGGTCCAAGATCTCCTATAATTCACCCCTCCACTTT
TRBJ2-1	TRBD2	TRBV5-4	CASRGLAGDEQFF	TGTGCCAGCAGGGGACTAGCGGGCGATGAGCAGTTCTTC
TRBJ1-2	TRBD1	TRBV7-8	CASSLDRQGYYGYTF	TGTGCCAGCAGCTTAGACCGACAGGGTTACTATGGCTACACCTTC
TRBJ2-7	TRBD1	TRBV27	CASSTGVNPGEQYF	TGTGCCAGCAGTACAGGGGTTAACCCTGGCGAGCAGTACTTC
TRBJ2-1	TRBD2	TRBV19	CASSISGYTYNEQFF	TGTGCCAGTAGTATTAGCGGGTATACCTACAATGAGCAGTTCTTC
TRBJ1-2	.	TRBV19	CASSIPRSYGYTF	TGTGCCAGTAGTATCCCCAGATCTTATGGCTACACCTTC
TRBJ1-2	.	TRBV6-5	CASSYVDGEVYGYTF	TGTGCCAGCAGTTACGTCGACGGTGAGGTCTATGGCTACACCTTC
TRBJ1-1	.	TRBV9	CASSKYLSNTEAFF	TGTGCCAGCAGCAAATATTTGAGTAACACTGAAGCTTTCTTT
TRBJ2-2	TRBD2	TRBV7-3	CASSLTPAGVSTGELFF	TGTGCCAGCAGCTTAACCCCAGCGGGAGTAAGCACCGGGGAGCTGTTTTTT
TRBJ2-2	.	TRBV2	CASSESFAGELFF	TGTGCCAGCAGTGAGTCGTTCGCCGGGGAGCTGTTTTTT
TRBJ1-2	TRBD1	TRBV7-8	CASSPRTGNAGYTF	TGTGCCAGCAGCCCCCGGACAGGGAATGCTGGCTACACCTTC
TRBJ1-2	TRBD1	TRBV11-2	CASSSGQGSYGYTF	TGTGCCAGCAGCTCCGGACAGGGCTCCTATGGCTACACCTTC
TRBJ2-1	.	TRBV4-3	CASSQHVTDEQFF	TGCGCCAGCAGCCAACACGTAACGGATGAGCAGTTCTTC
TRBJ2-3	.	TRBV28	CASSSPITGTPDTQYF	TGTGCCAGCAGTTCCCCGATTACCGGGACACCAGATACGCAGTATTTT
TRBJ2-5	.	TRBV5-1	CASSLALARETQYF	TGCGCCAGCAGCTTGGCGCTAGCCAGGGAGACCCAGTACTTC
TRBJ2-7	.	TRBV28	CASSSQGSSYEQYF	TGTGCCAGCAGTTCTCAGGGAAGCTCCTACGAGCAGTACTTC
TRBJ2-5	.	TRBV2	CASSEEAGIETQYF	TGTGCCAGCAGTGAGGAGGCGGGGATCGAGACCCAGTACTTC
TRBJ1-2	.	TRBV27	CASTSPGGGNGYTF	TGTGCCAGCACCTCTCCGGGGGGGGGCAATGGCTACACCTTC
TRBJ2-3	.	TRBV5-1	CASSLEGVSGDTQYF	TGCGCCAGCAGCTTGGAGGGGGTTTCGGGAGATACGCAGTATTTT